What follows describes a single T cell receptor beta chain. This specimen belongs to a study of T cell repertoires in cytomegalovirus infection. A single record per CDR3 protein comes from TCRdb applying MiXCR to the reads. This sample has about 740,000 distinct CDR3 sequences; less than 40% occur once, and the top ten carry around 2.6%. CDR1 is SGHVS, CDR2 FQNEAQ, per germline. The V and J ends lost 5 bases and 4 bases respectively, with 17 bases between them. The CDR3 runs to 16 residues. This sequence originates from a human donor in good health (CMV status not recorded). Some clones in this sample may be carry-over from other donors' samples. Sequenced: PBMCs. The chain couples TRBV7-8 to TRBJ2-2, with D possibly matching TRBD1 (6 bases). CDR3 loop: CASSHRAGVGTGELFF. The CDR3 DNA follows: TGTGCCAGCAGCCACAGGGCAGGGGTCGGCACCGGGGAGCTGTTTTTT.